A selection of T cell receptor beta chains follows, all from one sample in a study of graft-versus-host responses after intestinal transplantation. The repertoire was sequenced with immunoSEQ multiplex PCR; TCRdb's copy has only in-frame clones and lacks some. Among around 100,000 clones listed, roughly 87% were seen once. Antigens of these TCRs are unknown. The sample was unstimulated CD4+ T cells sorted from spleen or lymph node cells, taken before transplant. The receptor set was obtained from a human donor who was the organ donor for an intestinal transplant. CDR3s include the opening cysteine and the closing phenylalanine or tryptophan. Each record gives: V gene, clone size, D gene, CDR3 length, J gene, CDR3 DNA, CDR3 protein. The D gene is left open where the match is weak. The size entry is marked missing in some rows and otherwise reads once, few, many or a size class.

TRBV5-5	-	TRBD1	17	TRBJ2-2	TGTGCCAGCAGCTTGGGGGTGGACAGGTCGAACACCGGGGAGCTGTTTTTT	CASSLGVDRSNTGELFF
TRBV5-1	once	TRBD1	14	TRBJ2-3	TGCGCCAGCAGCTGGGGACAGGCCACAGATACGCAGTATTTT	CASSWGQATDTQYF
TRBV2	-	-	14	TRBJ2-2	TGTGCCACCAAACGGGACACCAACACCGGGGAGCTGTTTTTT	CATKRDTNTGELFF
TRBV7-2	-	-	14	TRBJ1-2	TGTGCCAGCAGCGACCCGCCCAGGGACCATGGCTACACCTTC	CASSDPPRDHGYTF
TRBV7-9	-	TRBD1	15	TRBJ1-3	TGTGCCAGCAGCTTCGGGACAGCCTCTGGAAACACCATATATTTT	CASSFGTASGNTIYF
TRBV28	-	TRBD1	15	TRBJ2-5	TGTGCCAGCAGTTTACCGGGACAGGGCCAAGAGACCCAGTACTTC	CASSLPGQGQETQYF
TRBV9	-	-	15	TRBJ2-5	TGTGCCAGCAGCGTAGAGGGGGGGGCGCAAGAGACCCAGTACTTC	CASSVEGGAQETQYF
TRBV27	-	-	15	TRBJ1-5	TGTGCCACCAAAGGCTGGGGGCATAGCAATCAGCCCCAGCATTTT	CATKGWGHSNQPQHF
TRBV6-1	-	TRBD1	15	TRBJ1-2	TGTGCCAGCAGTGAGAGACAGGGTATAATGGGAGGCTACACCTTC	CASSERQGIMGGYTF
TRBV5-1	-	TRBD2	15	TRBJ2-7	TGCGCCAGCAAGGAACTTAGCGGGAGCTCCTACGAGCAGTACTTC	CASKELSGSSYEQYF
TRBV6-5	-	-	13	TRBJ1-2	TGTGCCAGCCGACTTAGGGATGGCTATGGCTACACCTTC	CASRLRDGYGYTF
TRBV15	-	-	17	TRBJ1-1	TGTGCCACCAGCAGAGTCTATCCGATGACGGGGAACACTGAAGCTTTCTTT	CATSRVYPMTGNTEAFF
TRBV6-5	few	TRBD1	14	TRBJ1-6	TGTGCCAGCAGCGCACAGGGGATAGATTCACCCCTCCACTTT	CASSAQGIDSPLHF
TRBV5-8	-	-	13	TRBJ1-2	TGTGCCAGCAGACTCAGGGGTGGCTATGGCTACACCTTC	CASRLRGGYGYTF
TRBV10-3	-	-	9	TRBJ2-3	TGTGCCGCGGGGGATACGCAGTATTTT	CAAGDTQYF
TRBV28	once	-	15	TRBJ2-1	TGTGCCAGCAGTGAGCCGGGACAAACGGCCAAGAGGGAGTTCTTC	CASSEPGQTAKREFF
TRBV20-1	-	-	11	TRBJ2-3	TGCAGTGCTACCCAGACAGATACGCAGTATTTT	CSATQTDTQYF
TRBV11-2	-	TRBD1	15	TRBJ2-2	TGTGCCAGCAGCTTAGCCAGGGGGCGGACCGGGGAGCTGTTTTTT	CASSLARGRTGELFF
TRBV5-1	-	-	15	TRBJ2-2	TGCGCCAGCAGCTTGGAGGGTCAAGGGTCCGGGGAGCTGTTTTTT	CASSLEGQGSGELFF
TRBV15	once	-	17	TRBJ1-4	TGTGCCACCAGCAGCCGCAAAGGGACATTCCCTAATGAAAAACTGTTTTTT	CATSSRKGTFPNEKLFF
TRBV19	-	-	15	TRBJ2-3	TGTGCCAGTAGTATAGGGAACTGGCGAACAGATACGCAGTATTTT	CASSIGNWRTDTQYF
TRBV7-2	few	TRBD1	17	TRBJ1-3	TGTGCCAGCAGCCGACGGGACAGGGGAATTACTGGAAACACCATATATTTT	CASSRRDRGITGNTIYF
TRBV18	-	TRBD1	15	TRBJ1-4	TGTGCCAGCTCACCCTTGACAGGGGGCACTGAAAAACTGTTTTTT	CASSPLTGGTEKLFF
TRBV5-1	-	-	14	TRBJ1-1	TGCGCCAGCAGCTTGATTACCTTGGGCACTGAAGCTTTCTTT	CASSLITLGTEAFF
TRBV9	-	-	15	TRBJ1-6	TGTGCCAGCAGCGAAACACAGGGTTTAGGTTCACCCCTCCACTTT	CASSETQGLGSPLHF